This T cell receptor (beta chain) was identified during a study of shared clonotypes between healthy human individuals. As for the study in general: A couple of women and a few men aged 18 to 49 made up the donors.

This clone showed up just a few times. Antigen unknown. Naive CD8 cells comprised CD45RO-negative, CCR7-positively selected cells, excluding terminally differentiated effector memory CD45RA+ cells. Study-wide findings and caveats: Specimens sampled were limited to blood, with tissue repertoires likely differing. When naive CD4 clonotypes were compared across a few donors, around 4.6% were shared. Clonotype sharing across donors was expected to vary with sequencing depth.

Profiled with immunoSEQ multiplex PCR; TCRdb holds only in-frame clones, not every one. The data show about 2.2 million clones, just over 90% seen once. CDR1 SEHNR and CDR2 FQNEAQ come from the germline V gene (reference sequence). This CDR3 region has 12 residues. V dropped 10 bases and J dropped 7 bases, with 16 bases sitting between them. The clonotype comes from a man between 18 and 35 years old in good health. Some clones in this sample may be carry-over from other donors' samples. Material: naive CD8+ T cells from PBMCs. The chain recombines TRBV7-9 with TRBJ1-1, with D possibly being TRBD1 (5 bases). CDR3 sequence (DNA): TGTGCCACACGGGGCAGTCCCTTTGAAGCTTTCTTT. It encodes CATRGSPFEAFF.